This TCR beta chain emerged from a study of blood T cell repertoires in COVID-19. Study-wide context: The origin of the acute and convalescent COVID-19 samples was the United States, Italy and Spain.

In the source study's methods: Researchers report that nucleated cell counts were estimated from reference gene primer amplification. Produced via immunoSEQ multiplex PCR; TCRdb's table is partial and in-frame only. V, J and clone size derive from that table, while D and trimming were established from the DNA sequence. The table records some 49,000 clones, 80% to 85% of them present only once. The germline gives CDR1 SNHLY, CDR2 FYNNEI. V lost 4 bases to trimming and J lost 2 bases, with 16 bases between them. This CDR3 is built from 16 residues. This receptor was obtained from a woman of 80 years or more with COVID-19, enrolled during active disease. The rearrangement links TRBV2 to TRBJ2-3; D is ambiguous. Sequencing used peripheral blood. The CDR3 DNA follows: TGTGCCAGCAGTGTTGCTCGACGGGTCCACACAGATACGCAGTATTTT. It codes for CASSVARRVHTDTQYF.